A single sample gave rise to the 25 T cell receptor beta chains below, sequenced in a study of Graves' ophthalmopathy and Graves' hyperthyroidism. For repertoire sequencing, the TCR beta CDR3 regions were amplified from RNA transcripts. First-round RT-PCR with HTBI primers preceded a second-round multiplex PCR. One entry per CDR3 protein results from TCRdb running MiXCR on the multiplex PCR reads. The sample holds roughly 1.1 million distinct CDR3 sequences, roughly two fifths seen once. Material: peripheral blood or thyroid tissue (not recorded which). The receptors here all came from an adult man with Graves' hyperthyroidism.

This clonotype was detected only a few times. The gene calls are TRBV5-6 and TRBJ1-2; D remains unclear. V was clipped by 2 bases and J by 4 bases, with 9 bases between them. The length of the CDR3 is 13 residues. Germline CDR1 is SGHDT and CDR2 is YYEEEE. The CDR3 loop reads CASSFSEGYGYTF. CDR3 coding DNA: TGTGCCAGCAGCTTCAGTGAGGGCTATGGCTACACCTTC.

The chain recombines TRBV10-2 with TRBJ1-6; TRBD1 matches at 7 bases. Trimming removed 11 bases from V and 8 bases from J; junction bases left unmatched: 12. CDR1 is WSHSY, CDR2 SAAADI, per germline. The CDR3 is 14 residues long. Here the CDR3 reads CAVKQGTADSPLHF. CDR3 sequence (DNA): TGCGCCGTCAAACAGGGGACAGCTGATTCACCCCTCCACTTT.

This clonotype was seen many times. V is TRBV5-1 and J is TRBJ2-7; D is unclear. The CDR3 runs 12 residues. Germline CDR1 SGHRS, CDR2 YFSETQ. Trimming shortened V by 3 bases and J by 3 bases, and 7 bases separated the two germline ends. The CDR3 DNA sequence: TGCGCCAGCAGCTATCCAAGCTACGAGCAGTACTTC. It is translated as CASSYPSYEQYF.

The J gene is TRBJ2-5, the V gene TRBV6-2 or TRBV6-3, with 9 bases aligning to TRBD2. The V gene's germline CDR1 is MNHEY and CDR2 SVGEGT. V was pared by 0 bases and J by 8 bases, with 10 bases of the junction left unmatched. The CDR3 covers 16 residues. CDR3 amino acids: CASSYSVLAGQKTQYF. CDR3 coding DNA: TGTGCCAGCAGTTACTCCGTCCTAGCGGGACAGAAAACCCAGTACTTC.

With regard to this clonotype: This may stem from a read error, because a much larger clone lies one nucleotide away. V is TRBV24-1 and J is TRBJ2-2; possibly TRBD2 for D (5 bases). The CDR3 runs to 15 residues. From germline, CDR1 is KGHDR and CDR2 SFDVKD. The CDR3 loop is CATKQNRGNTGELLF. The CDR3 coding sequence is TGTGCCACCAAGCAAAACCGAGGGAACACCGGGGAGCTGCTTTTT.

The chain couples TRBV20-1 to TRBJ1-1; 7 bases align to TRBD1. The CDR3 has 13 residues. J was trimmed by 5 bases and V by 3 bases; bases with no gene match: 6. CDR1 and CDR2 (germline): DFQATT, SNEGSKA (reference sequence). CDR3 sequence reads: CSASSAGGTEAFF. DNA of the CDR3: TGCAGTGCTAGTTCGGCAGGGGGGACTGAAGCTTTCTTT.

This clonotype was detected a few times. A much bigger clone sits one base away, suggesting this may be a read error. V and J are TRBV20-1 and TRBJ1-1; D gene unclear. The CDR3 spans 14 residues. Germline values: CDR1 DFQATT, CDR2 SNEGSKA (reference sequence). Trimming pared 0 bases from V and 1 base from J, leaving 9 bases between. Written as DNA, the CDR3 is TGCAGTGCTAGAGATCCCAAGGGGAACACTGAAGCTTTCTTT. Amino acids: CSARDPKGNTEAFF.

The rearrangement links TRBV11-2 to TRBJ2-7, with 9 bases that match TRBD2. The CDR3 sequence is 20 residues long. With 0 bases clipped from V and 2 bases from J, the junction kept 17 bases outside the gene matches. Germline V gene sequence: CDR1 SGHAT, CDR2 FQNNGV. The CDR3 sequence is CASSLDLSFGGRAETYEQYF. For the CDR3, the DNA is TGTGCCAGCAGCTTAGATCTCTCCTTTGGCGGGAGGGCCGAGACCTACGAGCAGTACTTC.

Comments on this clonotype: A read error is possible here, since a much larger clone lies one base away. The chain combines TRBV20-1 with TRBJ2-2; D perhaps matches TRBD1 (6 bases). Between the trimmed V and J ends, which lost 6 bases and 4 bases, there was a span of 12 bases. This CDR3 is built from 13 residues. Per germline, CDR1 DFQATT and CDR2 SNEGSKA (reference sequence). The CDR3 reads CSARQDLTGELFF. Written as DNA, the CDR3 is TGCAGTGCAAGACAGGACCTCACCGGGGAGCTGTTTTTT.

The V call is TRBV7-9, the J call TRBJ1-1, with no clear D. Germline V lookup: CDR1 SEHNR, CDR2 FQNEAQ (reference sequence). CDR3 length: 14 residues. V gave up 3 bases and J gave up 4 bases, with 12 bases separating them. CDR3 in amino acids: CASSLTRGSTEAFF. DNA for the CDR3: TGTGCCAGCAGCTTGACACGAGGAAGCACTGAAGCTTTCTTT.

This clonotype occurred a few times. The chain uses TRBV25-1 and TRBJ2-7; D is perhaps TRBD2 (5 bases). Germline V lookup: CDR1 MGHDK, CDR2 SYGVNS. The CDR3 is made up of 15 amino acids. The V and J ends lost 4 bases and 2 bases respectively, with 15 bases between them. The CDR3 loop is CASSATSSITYEQYF. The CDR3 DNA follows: TGTGCCAGCAGTGCTACTTCTAGCATTACCTACGAGCAGTACTTC.

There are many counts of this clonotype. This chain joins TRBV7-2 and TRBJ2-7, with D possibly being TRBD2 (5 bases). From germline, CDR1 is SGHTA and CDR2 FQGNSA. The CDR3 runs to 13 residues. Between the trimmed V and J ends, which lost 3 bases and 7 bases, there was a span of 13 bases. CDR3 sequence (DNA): TGTGCCAGCAGCTTTGGACGGCCGGGGGAGCAGTACTTC. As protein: CASSFGRPGEQYF. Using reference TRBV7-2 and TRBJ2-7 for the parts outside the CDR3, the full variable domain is GAGVSQSPSNKVTEKGKDVELRCDPISGHTALYWYRQSLGQGLEFLIYFQGNSAPDKSGLPSDRFSAERTGGSVSTLTIQRTQQEDSAVYLCASSFGRPGEQYFGPGTRLTVT.

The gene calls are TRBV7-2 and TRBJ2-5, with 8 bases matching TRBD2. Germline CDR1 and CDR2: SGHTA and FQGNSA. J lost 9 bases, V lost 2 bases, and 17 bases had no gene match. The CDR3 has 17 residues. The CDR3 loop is CASSLRPGGNSNQPQYF. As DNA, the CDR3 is TGTGCCAGCAGCTTAAGACCGGGGGGGAATAGCAATCAGCCCCAGTACTTC.

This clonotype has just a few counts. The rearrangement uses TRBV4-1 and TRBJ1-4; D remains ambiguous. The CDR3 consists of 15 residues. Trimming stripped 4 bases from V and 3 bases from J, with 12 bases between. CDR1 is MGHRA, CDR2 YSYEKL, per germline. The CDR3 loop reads CASSPVLSANEKLFF. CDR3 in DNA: TGCGCCAGCAGCCCAGTCCTCTCGGCTAATGAAAAACTGTTTTTT.

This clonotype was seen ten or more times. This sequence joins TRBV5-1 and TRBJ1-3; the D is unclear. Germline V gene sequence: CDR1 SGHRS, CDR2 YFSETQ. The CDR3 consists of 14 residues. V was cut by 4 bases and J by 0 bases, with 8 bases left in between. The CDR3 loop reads CASSPEGSGNTIYF. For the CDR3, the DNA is TGCGCCAGCAGCCCTGAAGGCTCTGGAAACACCATATATTTT.

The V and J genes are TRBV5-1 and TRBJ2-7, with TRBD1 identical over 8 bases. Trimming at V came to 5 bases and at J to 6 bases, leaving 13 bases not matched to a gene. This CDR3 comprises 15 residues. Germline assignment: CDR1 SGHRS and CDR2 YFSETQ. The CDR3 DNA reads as TGCGCCAGCAGTCCGACAGGGGCCTTCACCTGCGAGCAGTACTTC. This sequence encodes CASSPTGAFTCEQYF.

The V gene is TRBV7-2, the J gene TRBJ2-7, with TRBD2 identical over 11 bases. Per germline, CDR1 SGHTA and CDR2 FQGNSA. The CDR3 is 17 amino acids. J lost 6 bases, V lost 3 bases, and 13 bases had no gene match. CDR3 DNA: TGTGCCAGCAGCTTCTCTAGCGGGAGGTTCCCCACCTGCGAGCAGTACTTC. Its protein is CASSFSSGRFPTCEQYF.

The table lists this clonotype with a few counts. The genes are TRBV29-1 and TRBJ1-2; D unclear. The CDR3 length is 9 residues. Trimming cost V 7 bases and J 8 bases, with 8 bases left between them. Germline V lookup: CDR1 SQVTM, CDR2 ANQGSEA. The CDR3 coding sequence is TGCAGCGCTGGCTGGGGCTACACCTTC. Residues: CSAGWGYTF.

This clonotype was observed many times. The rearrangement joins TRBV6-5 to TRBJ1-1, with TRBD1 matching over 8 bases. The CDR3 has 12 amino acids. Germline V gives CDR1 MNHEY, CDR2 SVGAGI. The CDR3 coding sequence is TGTGTCACGCTCAGGGGGCTCACTGAAGCTTTCTTT. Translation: CVTLRGLTEAFF.

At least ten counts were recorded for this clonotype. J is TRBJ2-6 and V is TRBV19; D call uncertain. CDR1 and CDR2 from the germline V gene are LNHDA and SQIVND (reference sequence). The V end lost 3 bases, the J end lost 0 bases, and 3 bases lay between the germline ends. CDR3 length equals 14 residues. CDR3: CASSIPSGANVLTF. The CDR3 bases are TGTGCCAGTAGTATCCCCTCTGGGGCCAACGTCCTGACTTTC.

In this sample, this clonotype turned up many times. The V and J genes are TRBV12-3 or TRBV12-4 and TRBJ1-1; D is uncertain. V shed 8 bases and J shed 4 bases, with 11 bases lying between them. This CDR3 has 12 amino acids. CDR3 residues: CASGPLLTEAFF. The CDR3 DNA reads TGTGCCAGCGGGCCTTTACTCACTGAAGCTTTCTTT.

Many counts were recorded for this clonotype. CDR3: CASSANWAGANVLTF. As DNA, the CDR3 is TGTGCCAGCAGTGCTAATTGGGCAGGGGCCAACGTCCTGACTTTC. This sequence joins TRBV12-3 or TRBV12-4 and TRBJ2-6; no definite D call. The CDR3 contains 15 residues. V lost 5 bases to trimming and J lost 4 bases, with 12 bases between them.

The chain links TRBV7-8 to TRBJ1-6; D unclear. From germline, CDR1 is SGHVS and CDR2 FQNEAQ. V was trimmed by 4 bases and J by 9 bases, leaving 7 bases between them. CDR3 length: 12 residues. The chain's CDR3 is CASSSAISPLHF. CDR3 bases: TGTGCCAGCAGCTCAGCTATTTCACCCCTCCACTTT.

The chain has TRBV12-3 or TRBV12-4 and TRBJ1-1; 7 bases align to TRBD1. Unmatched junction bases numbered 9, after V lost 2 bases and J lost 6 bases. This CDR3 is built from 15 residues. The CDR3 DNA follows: TGTGCCAGCAGTTTAAGGCAGGGGGGGTTTCCTGAAGCTTTCTTT. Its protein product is CASSLRQGGFPEAFF.

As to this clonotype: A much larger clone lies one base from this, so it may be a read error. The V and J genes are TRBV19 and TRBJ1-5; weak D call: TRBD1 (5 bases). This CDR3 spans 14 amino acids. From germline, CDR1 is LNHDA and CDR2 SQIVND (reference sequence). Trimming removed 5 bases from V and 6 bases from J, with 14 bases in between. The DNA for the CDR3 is TGTGCCAGTAGTCTACTCCTGGGGGGTCAGCCCCAGCATTTT. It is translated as CASSLLLGGQPQHF.